This T cell receptor beta chain stems from a study of T cell repertoires in cytomegalovirus infection. Study as a whole: Peptides in the study included HLA-C-restricted and HLA-B-restricted CMV epitopes. Matching HLA type and CMV infection were both indicated by public TCR beta signatures. Whole-study findings and limits: Dominant in the ex vivo response were TCR beta clonotypes restricted by HLA-C and specific for CMV.

The length of the CDR3 is 12 residues. Per germline, CDR1 SGHVS and CDR2 FNYEAQ. V lost 3 bases to trimming and J lost 4 bases, with 6 bases between them. TCRdb processed the reads anew with MiXCR; each CDR3 protein has one entry. The sample gives about 920,000 distinct CDR3 sequences, about 33% of which show up once; about an eighth is in the top ten. In its sample, this clonotype was seen a few times. Its target is unknown. The chain carries TRBV7-6 and TRBJ2-5; D remains ambiguous. Material: cultured CD8+ T cells from PBMCs, obtained from culture after CMV antigen stimulation. The source of this sequence is a human donor in good health (CMV status not recorded). Some clones in this sample may be carry-over from other donors' samples. This CDR3 is CASSFLTETQYF. In nucleotides, the CDR3 is TGTGCCAGCAGCTTCCTAACAGAGACCCAGTACTTC. The entire variable domain, with the rest obtained from reference TRBV7-6 and TRBJ2-5, is as follows: GAGVSQSPRYKVTKRGQDVALRCDPISGHVSLYWYRQALGQGPEFLTYFNYEAQQDKSGLPNDRFSAERPEGSISTLTIQRTEQRDSAMYRCASSFLTETQYFGPGTRLLVL.